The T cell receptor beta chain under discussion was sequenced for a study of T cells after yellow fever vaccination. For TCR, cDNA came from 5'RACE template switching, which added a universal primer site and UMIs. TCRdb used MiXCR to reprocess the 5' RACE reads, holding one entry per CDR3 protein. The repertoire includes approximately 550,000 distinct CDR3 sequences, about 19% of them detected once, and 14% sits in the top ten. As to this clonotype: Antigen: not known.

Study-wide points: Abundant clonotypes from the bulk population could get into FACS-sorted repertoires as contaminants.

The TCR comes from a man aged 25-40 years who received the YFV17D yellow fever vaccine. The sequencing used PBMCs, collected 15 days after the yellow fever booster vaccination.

The CDR3 loop reads CASSFSGRGDEQFF. The CDR3 DNA sequence: TGTGCCAGCAGTTTCAGCGGGAGGGGCGATGAGCAGTTCTTC. The J gene is TRBJ2-1, the V gene TRBV12-3 or TRBV12-4, with 10 bases lining up with TRBD2. The CDR3 sequence is 14 residues long. Trimming cost V 3 bases and J 8 bases; bases outside gene matches: 4.